The rows below give T cell receptor beta chains drawn from one sample of a study of blood T cell repertoires in COVID-19. Sequencing used immunoSEQ multiplex PCR; TCRdb keeps in-frame clones, though not all of them. Of fewer than 110,000 clones in the sample, approximately 90% were seen once. The specimen was peripheral blood. These receptors originate from a man over 45 with active or convalescent COVID-19. The CDR3 runs from the conserved cysteine through the conserved F or W. D genes are given only for firm matches.

d_call	v_call	j_call	cdr3_aa
-	TRBV5-1	TRBJ2-1	CASSLGALAATSYNEQFF
-	TRBV2	TRBJ1-4	CASIIGTTGEKLFF
-	TRBV28	TRBJ1-1	CASSRGREVVAFF
TRBD1	TRBV7-2	TRBJ2-1	CASSPGQGAFSEQFF
TRBD1	TRBV4-1	TRBJ1-6	CASSQVVTGAYHNSPLHF
TRBD2	TRBV2	TRBJ2-1	CASSDSGGPNEQFF
-	TRBV10-1	TRBJ1-4	CASSPEGEGKEEKLFF
-	TRBV7-8	TRBJ1-2	CASSPLSTGTFGGYGYTF
-	TRBV6-2/TRBV6-3	TRBJ2-7	CASSSQAYEQYF
-	TRBV7-8	TRBJ2-7	CASSLAGGYEQYF
TRBD2	TRBV29-1	TRBJ2-1	CSASSGSYDEQFF
TRBD1	TRBV7-9	TRBJ2-5	CASSRQGPETQYF
-	TRBV9	TRBJ2-1	CASSVGVDEQFF
-	TRBV4-1	TRBJ2-5	CASSQGEAQYF
-	TRBV6-5	TRBJ2-7	CASSRSSDEQYF
TRBD2	TRBV28	TRBJ2-1	CASTRGGGFSSYNEQFF
TRBD2	TRBV10-1	TRBJ2-7	CASSESRTSGRDEQYF
-	TRBV11-2	TRBJ1-6	CASTISDRDSPLHF
-	TRBV11-2	TRBJ2-2	CASSLAAGELFF
-	TRBV7-8	TRBJ2-7	CASSLARGLILSGQYF
TRBD1	TRBV15	TRBJ1-4	CATSRDRGLESEKLFF
TRBD1	TRBV19	TRBJ2-7	CASSFSGTGYSYEQYF
-	TRBV10-3	TRBJ2-1	CAISDMTGYNEQFF
TRBD1	TRBV7-8	TRBJ2-5	CASSFAPTGGQETQYF
-	TRBV29-1	TRBJ2-3	CSVREASTDTQYF
TRBD2	TRBV24-1	TRBJ2-3	CATSDWTSSADTQYF
-	TRBV5-1	TRBJ2-5	CASSSTTGRETQYF
TRBD2	TRBV19	TRBJ2-7	CASSRGGIGSGGEQYF
-	TRBV19	TRBJ1-1	CASSSRQQNTEAFF
-	TRBV29-1	TRBJ2-1	CSVGGDEQFF
-	TRBV27	TRBJ2-2	CASSRGNTGELFF
-	TRBV28	TRBJ2-7	CASHGAVEQYF
-	TRBV30	TRBJ1-5	CAWSQGGNQPQHF
-	TRBV5-6	TRBJ1-2	CASSLWGHNYGYTF
-	TRBV6-5	TRBJ2-1	CASSRPGLNYNEQFF
-	TRBV5-1	TRBJ1-5	CASSLGTSGSNQPQHF
-	TRBV2	TRBJ1-5	CASSVSYNQPQHF
TRBD2	TRBV5-1	TRBJ2-1	CASSLGEREINEQFF
TRBD1	TRBV18	TRBJ2-7	CASSPAQDRGYEQYF
-	TRBV5-4	TRBJ2-5	CASSISGETQYF
-	TRBV3-1/TRBV3-2	TRBJ2-2	CASSQFNKNTGELFF
-	TRBV19	TRBJ1-1	CARSGQYTEAFF